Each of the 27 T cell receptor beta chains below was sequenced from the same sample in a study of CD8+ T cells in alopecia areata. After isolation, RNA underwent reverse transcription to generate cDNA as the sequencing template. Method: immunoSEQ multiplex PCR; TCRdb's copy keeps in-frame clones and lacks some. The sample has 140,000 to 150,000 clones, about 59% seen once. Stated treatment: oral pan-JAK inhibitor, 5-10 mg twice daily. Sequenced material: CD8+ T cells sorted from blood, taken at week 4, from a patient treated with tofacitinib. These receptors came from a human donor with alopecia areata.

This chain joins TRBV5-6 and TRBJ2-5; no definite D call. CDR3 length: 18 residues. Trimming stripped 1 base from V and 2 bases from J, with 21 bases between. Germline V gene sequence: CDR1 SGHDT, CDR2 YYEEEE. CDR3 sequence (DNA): TGTGCCAGCAGCTTGTTGGAGTTGAAGCAGGAAGATCAAGAGACCCAGTACTTC. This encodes CASSLLELKQEDQETQYF.

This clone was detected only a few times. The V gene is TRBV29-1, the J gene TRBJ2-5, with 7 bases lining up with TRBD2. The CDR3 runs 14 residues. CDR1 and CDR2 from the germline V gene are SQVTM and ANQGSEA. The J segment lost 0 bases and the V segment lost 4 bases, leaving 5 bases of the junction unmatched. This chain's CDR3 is CSVAGGNYQETQYF. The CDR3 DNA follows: TGCAGCGTTGCCGGGGGGAACTACCAAGAGACCCAGTACTTC.

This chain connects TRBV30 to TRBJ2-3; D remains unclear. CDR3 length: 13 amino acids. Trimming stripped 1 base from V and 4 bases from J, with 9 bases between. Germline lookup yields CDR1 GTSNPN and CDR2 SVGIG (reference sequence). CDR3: CAWSASTPDTQYF. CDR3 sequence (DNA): TGTGCCTGGAGTGCTAGTACACCAGATACGCAGTATTTT. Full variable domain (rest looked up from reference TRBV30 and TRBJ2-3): SQTIHQWPATLVQPVGSPLSLECTVEGTSNPNLYWYRQAAGRGLQLLFYSVGIGQISSEVPQNLSASRPQDRQFILSSKKLLLSDSGFYLCAWSASTPDTQYFGPGTRLTVL.

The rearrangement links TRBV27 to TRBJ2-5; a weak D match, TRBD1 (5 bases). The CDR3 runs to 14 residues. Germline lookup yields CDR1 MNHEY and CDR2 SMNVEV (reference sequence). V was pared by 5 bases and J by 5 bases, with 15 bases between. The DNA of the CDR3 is TGTGCCAGCAGTGTCGTAACAGGCCTGGAGACCCAGTACTTC. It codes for CASSVVTGLETQYF.

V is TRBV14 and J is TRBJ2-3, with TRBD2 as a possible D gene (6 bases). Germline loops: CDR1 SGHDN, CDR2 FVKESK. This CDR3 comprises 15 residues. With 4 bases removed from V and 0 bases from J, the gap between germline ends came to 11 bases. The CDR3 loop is CASSRGGASTDTQYF. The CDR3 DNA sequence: TGTGCCAGCAGCCGCGGCGGGGCTAGCACAGATACGCAGTATTTT.

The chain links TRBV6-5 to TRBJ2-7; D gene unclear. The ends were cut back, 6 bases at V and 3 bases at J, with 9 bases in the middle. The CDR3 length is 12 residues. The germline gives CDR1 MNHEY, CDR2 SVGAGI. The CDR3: CASSRNFYEQYF. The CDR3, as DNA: TGTGCCAGCAGCAGAAACTTCTACGAGCAGTACTTC.

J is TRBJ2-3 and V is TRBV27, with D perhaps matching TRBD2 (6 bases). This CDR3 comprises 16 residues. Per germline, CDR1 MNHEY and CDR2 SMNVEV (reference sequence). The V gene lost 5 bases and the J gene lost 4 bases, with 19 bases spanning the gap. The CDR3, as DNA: TGTGCCAGCAGTAAGCTAGGTATACGGGGGTCAGATACGCAGTATTTT. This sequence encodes CASSKLGIRGSDTQYF.

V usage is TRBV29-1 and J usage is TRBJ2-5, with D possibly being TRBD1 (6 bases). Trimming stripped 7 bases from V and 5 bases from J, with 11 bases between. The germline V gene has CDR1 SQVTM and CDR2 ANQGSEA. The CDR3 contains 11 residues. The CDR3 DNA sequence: TGCAGCGCACAGGGCCACGAGACCCAGTACTTC. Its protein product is CSAQGHETQYF.

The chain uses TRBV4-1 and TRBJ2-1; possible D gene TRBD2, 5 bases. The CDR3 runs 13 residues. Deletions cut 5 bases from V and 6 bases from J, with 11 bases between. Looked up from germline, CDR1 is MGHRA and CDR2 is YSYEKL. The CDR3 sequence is CASSLRDFNEQFF. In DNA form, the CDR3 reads TGCGCCAGCAGCTTACGGGATTTCAATGAGCAGTTCTTC.

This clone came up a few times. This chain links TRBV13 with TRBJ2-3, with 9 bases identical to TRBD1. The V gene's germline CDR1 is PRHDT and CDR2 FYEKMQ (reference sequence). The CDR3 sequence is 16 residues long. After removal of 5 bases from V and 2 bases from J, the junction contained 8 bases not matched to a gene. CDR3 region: CASSANRGPYTDTQYF. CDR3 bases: TGTGCCAGCAGCGCAAACAGGGGGCCATACACAGATACGCAGTATTTT. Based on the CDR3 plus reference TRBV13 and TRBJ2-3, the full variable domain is AAGVIQSPRHLIKEKRETATLKCYPIPRHDTVYWYQQGPGQDPQFLISFYEKMQSDKGSIPDRFSAQQFSDYHSELNMSSLELGDSALYFCASSANRGPYTDTQYFGPGTRLTVL.

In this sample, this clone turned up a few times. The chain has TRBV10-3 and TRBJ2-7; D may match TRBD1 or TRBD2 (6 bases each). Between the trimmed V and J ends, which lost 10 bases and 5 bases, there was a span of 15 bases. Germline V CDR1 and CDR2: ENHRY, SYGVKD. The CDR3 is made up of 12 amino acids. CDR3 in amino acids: CATQTGGDEQYF. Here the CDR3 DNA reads TGTGCCACCCAGACCGGGGGCGACGAGCAGTACTTC.

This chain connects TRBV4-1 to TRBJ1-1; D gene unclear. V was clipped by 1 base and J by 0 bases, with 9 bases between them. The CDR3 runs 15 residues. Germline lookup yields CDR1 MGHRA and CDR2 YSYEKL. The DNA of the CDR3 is TGCGCCAGCAGCCAAGTGGTCAGAGTGAACACTGAAGCTTTCTTT. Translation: CASSQVVRVNTEAFF.

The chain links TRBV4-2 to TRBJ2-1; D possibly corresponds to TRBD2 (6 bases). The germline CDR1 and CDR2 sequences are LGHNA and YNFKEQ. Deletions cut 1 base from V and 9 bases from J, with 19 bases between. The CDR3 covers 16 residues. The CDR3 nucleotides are TGTGCCAGCAGCCAAGTTGTTGGCGGGGTCCACTTTGAGCAGTTCTTC. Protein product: CASSQVVGGVHFEQFF.

For the CDR3, the DNA is TGCGCCAGCAGCGGGACAGGGATTCGTGATACGCAGTATTTT. Its protein is CASSGTGIRDTQYF. The rearrangement joins TRBV5-1 to TRBJ2-3; the match to TRBD1 covers 9 bases. This CDR3 has 14 residues. Looked up from germline, CDR1 is SGHRS and CDR2 is YFSETQ. V shed 4 bases, J shed 6 bases, and the junction held 6 bases outside the gene matches.

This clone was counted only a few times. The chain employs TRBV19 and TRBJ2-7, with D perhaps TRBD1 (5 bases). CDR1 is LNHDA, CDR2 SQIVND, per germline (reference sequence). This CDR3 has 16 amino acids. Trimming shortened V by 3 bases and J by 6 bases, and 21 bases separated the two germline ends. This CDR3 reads CASSMGRVTGKGEQYF. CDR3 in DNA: TGTGCCAGTAGTATGGGAAGGGTAACAGGAAAAGGCGAGCAGTACTTC. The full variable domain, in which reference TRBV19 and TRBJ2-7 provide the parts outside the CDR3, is DGGITQSPKYLFRKEGQNVTLSCEQNLNHDAMYWYRQDPGQGLRLIYYSQIVNDFQKGDIAEGYSVSREKKESFPLTVTSAQKNPTAFYLCASSMGRVTGKGEQYFGPGTRLTVT.

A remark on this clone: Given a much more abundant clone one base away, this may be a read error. CDR3 bases: TGTGCCAGCAGCCAAGGGACAGGGTGGGACTACGAGCAGTACTTC. Its protein product is CASSQGTGWDYEQYF. The rearrangement joins TRBV7-9 to TRBJ2-7, with 9 bases that match TRBD1. Germline CDR1 and CDR2: SEHNR and FQNEAQ (reference sequence). The CDR3 is made up of 15 amino acids. The trim removed 5 bases at V and 3 bases at J, leaving 8 bases unmatched.

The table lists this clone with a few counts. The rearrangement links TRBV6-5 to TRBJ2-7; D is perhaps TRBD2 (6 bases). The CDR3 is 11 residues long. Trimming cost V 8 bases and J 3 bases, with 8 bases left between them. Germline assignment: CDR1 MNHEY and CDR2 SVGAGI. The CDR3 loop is CASVADYEQYF. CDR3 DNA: TGTGCCAGCGTAGCGGACTACGAGCAGTACTTC.

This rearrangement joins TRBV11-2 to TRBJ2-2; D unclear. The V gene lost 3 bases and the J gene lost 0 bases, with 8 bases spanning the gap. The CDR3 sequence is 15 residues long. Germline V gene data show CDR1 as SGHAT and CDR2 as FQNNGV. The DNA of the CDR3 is TGTGCCAGCAGCTTTCCACCCGCGAACACCGGGGAGCTGTTTTTT. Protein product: CASSFPPANTGELFF.

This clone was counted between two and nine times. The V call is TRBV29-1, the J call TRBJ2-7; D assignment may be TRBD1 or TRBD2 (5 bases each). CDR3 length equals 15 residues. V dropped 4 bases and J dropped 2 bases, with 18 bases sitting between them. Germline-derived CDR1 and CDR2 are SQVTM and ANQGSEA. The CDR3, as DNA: TGCAGCGTTGGAGGGGCACATTCCCTGACCTACGAGCAGTACTTC. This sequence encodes CSVGGAHSLTYEQYF.

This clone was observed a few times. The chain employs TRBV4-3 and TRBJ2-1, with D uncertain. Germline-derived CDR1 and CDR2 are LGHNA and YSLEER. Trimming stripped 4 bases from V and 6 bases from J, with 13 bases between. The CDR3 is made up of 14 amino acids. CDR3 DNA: TGCGCCAGCAGCCCCGGTGGGGTTATCAATGAGCAGTTCTTC. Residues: CASSPGGVINEQFF.

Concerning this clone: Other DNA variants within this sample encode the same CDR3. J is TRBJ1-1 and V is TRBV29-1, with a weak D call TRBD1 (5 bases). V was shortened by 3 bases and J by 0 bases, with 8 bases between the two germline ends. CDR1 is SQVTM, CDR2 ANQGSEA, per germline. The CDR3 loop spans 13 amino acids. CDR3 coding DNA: TGCAGCGTTGAGGGGGGGGTGAACACTGAAGCTTTCTTT. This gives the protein CSVEGGVNTEAFF.

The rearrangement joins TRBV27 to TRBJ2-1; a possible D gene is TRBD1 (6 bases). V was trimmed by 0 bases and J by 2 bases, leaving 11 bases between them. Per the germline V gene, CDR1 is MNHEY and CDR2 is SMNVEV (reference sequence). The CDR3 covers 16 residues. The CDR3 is CASSLSGAPAYNEQFF. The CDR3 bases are TGTGCCAGCAGTTTATCGGGGGCCCCTGCCTACAATGAGCAGTTCTTC.

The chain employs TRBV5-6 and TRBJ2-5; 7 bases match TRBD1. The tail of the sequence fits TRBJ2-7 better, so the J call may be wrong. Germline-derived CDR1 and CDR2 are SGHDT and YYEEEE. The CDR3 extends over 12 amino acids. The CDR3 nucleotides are TGTGCCAGCAGCGGCGACAGGGACGAGCAGTACTTC. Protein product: CASSGDRDEQYF.

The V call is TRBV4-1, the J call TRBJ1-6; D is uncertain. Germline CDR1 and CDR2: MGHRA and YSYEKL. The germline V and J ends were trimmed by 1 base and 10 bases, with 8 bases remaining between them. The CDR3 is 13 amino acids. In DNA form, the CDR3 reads TGCGCCAGCAGCCAAGGTCTAGCATCACCCCTCCACTTT. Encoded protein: CASSQGLASPLHF.

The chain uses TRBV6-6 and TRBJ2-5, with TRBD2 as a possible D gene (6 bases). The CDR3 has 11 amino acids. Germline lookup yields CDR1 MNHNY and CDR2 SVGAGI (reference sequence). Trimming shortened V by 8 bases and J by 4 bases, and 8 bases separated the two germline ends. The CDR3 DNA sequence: TGTGCCAGCCGGAGGGGAGAGACCCAGTACTTC. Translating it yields CASRRGETQYF.

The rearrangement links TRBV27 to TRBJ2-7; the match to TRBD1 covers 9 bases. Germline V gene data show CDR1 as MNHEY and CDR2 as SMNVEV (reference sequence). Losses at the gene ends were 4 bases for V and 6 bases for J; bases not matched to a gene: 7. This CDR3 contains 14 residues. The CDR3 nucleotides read TGTGCCAGCAGTTCCCGGACAGGGGCCGCCGAGCAGTACTTC. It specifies CASSSRTGAAEQYF.

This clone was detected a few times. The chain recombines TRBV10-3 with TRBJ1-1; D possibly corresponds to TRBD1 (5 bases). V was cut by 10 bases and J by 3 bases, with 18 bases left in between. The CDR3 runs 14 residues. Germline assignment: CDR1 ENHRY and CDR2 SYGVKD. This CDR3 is CATETGGWDTEAFF. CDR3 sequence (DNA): TGTGCCACCGAAACAGGAGGGTGGGACACTGAAGCTTTCTTT.